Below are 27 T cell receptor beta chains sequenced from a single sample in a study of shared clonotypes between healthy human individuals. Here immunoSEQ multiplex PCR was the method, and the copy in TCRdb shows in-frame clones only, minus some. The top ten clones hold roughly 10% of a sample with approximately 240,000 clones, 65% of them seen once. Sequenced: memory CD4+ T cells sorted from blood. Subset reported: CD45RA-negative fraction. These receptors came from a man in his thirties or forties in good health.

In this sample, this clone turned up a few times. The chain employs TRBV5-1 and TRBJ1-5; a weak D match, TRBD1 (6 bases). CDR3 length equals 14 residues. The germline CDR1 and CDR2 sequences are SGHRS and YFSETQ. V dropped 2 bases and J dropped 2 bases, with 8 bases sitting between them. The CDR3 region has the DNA TGCGCCAGCAGCTTAGCAGGGGGCAATCAGCCCCAGCATTTT. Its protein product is CASSLAGGNQPQHF.

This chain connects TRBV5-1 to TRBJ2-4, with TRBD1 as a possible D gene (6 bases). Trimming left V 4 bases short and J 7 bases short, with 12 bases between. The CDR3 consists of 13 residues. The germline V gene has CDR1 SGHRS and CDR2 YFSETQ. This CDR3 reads CASSTETGNIQYF. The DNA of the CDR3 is TGCGCCAGCAGCACCGAAACAGGGAACATTCAGTACTTC.

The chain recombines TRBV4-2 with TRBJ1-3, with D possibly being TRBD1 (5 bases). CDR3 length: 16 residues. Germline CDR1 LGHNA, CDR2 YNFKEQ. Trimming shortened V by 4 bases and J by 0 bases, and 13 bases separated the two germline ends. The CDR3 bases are TGTGCCAGCAGCCCGGAGGGGAGGAGCTCTGGAAACACCATATATTTT. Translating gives CASSPEGRSSGNTIYF.

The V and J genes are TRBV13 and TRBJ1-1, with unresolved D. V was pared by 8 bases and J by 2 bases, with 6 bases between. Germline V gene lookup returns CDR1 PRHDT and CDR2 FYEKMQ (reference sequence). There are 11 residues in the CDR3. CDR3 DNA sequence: TGTGCCAGCGGTAAAAACACTGAAGCTTTCTTT. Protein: CASGKNTEAFF.

CDR3 sequence (DNA): TGTGCCAGCAGCGCATCGCACTACGAGCAGTACTTC. Its translation: CASSASHYEQYF. This chain uses TRBV9 with TRBJ2-7; unclear D gene. There are 12 residues in the CDR3. The V gene lost 3 bases and the J gene lost 3 bases, with 7 bases spanning the gap. Germline loops: CDR1 SGDLS, CDR2 YYNGEE.

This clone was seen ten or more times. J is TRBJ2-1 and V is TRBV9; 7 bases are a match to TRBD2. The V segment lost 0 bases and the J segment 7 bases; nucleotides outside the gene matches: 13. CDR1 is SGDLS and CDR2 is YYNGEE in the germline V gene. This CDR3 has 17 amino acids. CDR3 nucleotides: TGTGCCAGCAGCGTAGACCCCCTGAGCGGGATTCAAAATGAGCAGTTCTTC. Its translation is CASSVDPLSGIQNEQFF. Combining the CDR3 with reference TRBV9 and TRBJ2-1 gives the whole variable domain DSGVTQTPKHLITATGQRVTLRCSPRSGDLSVYWYQQSLDQGLQFLIQYYNGEERAKGNILERFSAQQFPDLHSELNLSSLELGDSALYFCASSVDPLSGIQNEQFFGPGTRLTVL.

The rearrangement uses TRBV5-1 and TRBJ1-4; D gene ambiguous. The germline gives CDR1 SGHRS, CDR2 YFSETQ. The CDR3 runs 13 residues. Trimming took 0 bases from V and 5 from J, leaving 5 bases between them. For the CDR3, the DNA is TGCGCCAGCAGCTTGGATCCCAATGAAAAACTGTTTTTT. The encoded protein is CASSLDPNEKLFF.

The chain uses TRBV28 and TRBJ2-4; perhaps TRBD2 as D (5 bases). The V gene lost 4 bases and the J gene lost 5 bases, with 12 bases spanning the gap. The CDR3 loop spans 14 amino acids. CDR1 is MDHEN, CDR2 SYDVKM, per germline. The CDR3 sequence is CASSSPVGENIQYF. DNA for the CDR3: TGTGCCAGCAGTTCCCCCGTCGGGGAAAACATTCAGTACTTC. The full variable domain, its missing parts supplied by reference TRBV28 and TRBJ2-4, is DVKVTQSSRYLVKRTGEKVFLECVQDMDHENMFWYRQDPGLGLRLIYFSYDVKMKEKGDIPEGYSVSREKKERFSLILESASTNQTSMYLCASSSPVGENIQYFGAGTRLSVL.

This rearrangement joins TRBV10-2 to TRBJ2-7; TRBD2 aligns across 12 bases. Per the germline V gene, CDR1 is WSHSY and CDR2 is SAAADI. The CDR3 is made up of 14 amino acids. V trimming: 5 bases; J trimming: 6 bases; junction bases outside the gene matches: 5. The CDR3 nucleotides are TGCGCCAGCAGTAAGACTAGCGGGAGCCTCGAGCAGTACTTC. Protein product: CASSKTSGSLEQYF.

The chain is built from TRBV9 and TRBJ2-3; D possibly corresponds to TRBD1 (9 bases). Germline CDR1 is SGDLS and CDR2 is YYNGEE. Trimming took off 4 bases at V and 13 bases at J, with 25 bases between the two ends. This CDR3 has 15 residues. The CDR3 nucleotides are TGTGCCAGCAGCCAGGGACAGGGTAGCGGGACGGGGGAGTATTTT. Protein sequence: CASSQGQGSGTGEYF.

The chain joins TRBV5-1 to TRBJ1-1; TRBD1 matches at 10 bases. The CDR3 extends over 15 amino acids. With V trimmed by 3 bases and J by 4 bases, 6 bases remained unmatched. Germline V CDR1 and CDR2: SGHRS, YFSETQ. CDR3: CASSSQTGGGTEAFF. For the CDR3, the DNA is TGCGCCAGCAGCTCCCAGACAGGGGGCGGCACTGAAGCTTTCTTT.

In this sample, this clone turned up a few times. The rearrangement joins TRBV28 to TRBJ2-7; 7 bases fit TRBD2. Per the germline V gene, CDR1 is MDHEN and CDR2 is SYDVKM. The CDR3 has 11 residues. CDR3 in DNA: TGTGTCACTAGCGCCTTCTACGAGCAGTACTTC. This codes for CVTSAFYEQYF.

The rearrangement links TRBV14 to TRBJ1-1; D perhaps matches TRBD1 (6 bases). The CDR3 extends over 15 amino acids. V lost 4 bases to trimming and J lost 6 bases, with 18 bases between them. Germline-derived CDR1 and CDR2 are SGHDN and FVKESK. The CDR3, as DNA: TGTGCCAGCAGCCTACTTAATACAGGGCGGGCTGAAGCTTTCTTT. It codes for CASSLLNTGRAEAFF.

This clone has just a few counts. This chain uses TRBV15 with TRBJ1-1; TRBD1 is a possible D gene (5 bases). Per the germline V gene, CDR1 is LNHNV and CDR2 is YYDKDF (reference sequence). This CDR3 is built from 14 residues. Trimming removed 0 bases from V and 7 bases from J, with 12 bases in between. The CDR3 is CATSRDTGLSEAFF. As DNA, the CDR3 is TGTGCCACCAGCAGAGATACAGGACTAAGTGAAGCTTTCTTT.

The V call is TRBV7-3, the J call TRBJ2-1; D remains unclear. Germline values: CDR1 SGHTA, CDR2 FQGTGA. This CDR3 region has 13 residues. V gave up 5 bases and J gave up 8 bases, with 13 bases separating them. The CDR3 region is CASSAAPTHEQFF. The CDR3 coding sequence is TGTGCCAGCAGCGCGGCCCCTACCCATGAGCAGTTCTTC. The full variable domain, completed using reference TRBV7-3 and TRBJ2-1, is GAGVSQTPSNKVTEKGKYVELRCDPISGHTALYWYRQSLGQGPEFLIYFQGTGAADDSGLPNDRFFAVRPEGSVSTLKIQRTERGDSAVYLCASSAAPTHEQFFGPGTRLTVL.

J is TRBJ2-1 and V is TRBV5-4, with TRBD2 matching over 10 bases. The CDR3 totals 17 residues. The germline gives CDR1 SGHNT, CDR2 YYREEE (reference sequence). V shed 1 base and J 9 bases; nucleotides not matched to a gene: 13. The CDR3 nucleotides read TGTGCCAGCAGCTTGATCGTTCTAGCGGGAGCCCCCCCTGAGCAGTTCTTC. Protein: CASSLIVLAGAPPEQFF.

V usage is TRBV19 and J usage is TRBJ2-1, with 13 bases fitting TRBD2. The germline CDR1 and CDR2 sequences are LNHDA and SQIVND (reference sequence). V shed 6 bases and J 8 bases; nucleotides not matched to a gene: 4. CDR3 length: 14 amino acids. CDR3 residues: CASRLAGGRHEQFF. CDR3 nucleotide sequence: TGTGCCAGTAGACTAGCGGGAGGGAGACATGAGCAGTTCTTC.

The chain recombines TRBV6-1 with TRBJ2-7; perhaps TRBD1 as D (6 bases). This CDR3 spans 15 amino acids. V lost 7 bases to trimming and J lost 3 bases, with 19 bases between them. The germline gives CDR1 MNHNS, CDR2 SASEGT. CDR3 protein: CASKGIGQKYYEQYF. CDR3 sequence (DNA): TGTGCCAGCAAGGGGATAGGACAGAAATACTACGAGCAGTACTTC.

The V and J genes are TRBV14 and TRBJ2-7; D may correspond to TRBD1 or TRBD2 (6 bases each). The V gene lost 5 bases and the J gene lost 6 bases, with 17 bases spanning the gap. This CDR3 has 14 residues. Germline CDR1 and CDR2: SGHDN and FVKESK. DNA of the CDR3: TGTGCCAGCAGCTTCGGGGGCTTTGGTTTCGAGCAGTACTTC. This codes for CASSFGGFGFEQYF.

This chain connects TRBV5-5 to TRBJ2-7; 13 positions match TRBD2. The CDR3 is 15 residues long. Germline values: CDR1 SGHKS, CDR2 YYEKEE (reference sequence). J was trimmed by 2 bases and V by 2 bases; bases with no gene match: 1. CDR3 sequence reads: CASSLGLAGAYEQYF. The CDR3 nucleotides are TGTGCCAGCAGCTTAGGACTAGCGGGAGCCTACGAGCAGTACTTC. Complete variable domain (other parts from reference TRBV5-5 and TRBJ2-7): DAGVTQSPTHLIKTRGQQVTLRCSPISGHKSVSWYQQVLGQGPQFIFQYYEKEERGRGNFPDRFSARQFPNYSSELNVNALLLGDSALYLCASSLGLAGAYEQYFGPGTRLTVT.

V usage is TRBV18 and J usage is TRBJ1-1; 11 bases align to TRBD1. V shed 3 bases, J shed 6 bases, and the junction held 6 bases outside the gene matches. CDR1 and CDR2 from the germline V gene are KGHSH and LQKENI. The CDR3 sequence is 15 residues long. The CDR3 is CASSPGQGDSPEAFF. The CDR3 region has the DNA TGTGCCAGCTCACCGGGACAGGGGGACTCTCCTGAAGCTTTCTTT.

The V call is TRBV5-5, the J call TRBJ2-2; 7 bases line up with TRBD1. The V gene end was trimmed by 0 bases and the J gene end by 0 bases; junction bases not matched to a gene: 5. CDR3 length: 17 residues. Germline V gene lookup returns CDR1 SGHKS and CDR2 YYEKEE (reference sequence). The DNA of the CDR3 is TGTGCCAGCAGCTTGGAGTCCGGGACAGCGAACACCGGGGAGCTGTTTTTT. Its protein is CASSLESGTANTGELFF.

CDR3 amino acids: CASKQGLSGNTIYF. The DNA for the CDR3 is TGTGCCAGCAAGCAGGGCCTCTCTGGAAACACCATATATTTT. This chain joins TRBV27 and TRBJ1-3; D is possibly TRBD1 (5 bases). This CDR3 region has 14 residues. From germline, CDR1 is MNHEY and CDR2 SMNVEV (reference sequence). Trimming left V 7 bases short and J 0 bases short, with 10 bases between.

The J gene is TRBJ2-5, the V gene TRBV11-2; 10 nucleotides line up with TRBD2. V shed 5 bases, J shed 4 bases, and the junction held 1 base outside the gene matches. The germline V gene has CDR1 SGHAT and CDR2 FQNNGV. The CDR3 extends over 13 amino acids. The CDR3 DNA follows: TGTGCCAGCAGCCTAGCGGGGGCAGAGACCCAGTACTTC. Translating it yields CASSLAGAETQYF. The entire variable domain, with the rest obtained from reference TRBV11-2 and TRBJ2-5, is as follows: EAGVAQSPRYKIIEKRQSVAFWCNPISGHATLYWYQQILGQGPKLLIQFQNNGVVDDSQLPKDRFSAERLKGVDSTLKIQPAKLEDSAVYLCASSLAGAETQYFGPGTRLLVL.

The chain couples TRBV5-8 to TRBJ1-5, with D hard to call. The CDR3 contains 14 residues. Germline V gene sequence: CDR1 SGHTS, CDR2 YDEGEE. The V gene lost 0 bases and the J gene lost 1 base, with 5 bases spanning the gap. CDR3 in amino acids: CASSLGPSNQPQHF. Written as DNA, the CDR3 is TGTGCCAGCAGCTTGGGGCCGAGCAATCAGCCCCAGCATTTT.

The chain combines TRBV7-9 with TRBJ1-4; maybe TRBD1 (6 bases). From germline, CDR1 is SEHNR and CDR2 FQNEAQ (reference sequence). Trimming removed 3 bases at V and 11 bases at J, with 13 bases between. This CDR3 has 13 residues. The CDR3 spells CASSFSDRDKLFF. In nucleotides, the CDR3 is TGTGCCAGCAGCTTTTCGGACAGAGACAAACTGTTTTTT. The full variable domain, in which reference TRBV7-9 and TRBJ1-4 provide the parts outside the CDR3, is DTGVSQNPRHKITKRGQNVTFRCDPISEHNRLYWYRQTLGQGPEFLTYFQNEAQLEKSRLLSDRFSAERPKGSFSTLEIQRTEQGDSAMYLCASSFSDRDKLFFGSGTQLSVL.

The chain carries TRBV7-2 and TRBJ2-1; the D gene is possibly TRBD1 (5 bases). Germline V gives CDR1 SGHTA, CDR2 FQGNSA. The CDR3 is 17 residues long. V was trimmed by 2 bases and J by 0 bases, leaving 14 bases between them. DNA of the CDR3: TGTGCCAGCAGCTTATCGGTGCGTCAGGGCTCCTACAATGAGCAGTTCTTC. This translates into CASSLSVRQGSYNEQFF.